This entry lists 29 T cell receptor beta chains sequenced from one sample in a study of neurological immune-mediated disorders. TCRdb recomputed calls from the 5' RACE reads with MiXCR, one row per CDR3 protein. The profile shows tens of thousands of distinct CDR3 sequences, less than 3.5% of them singletons. Time point described: longitudinal time-point 1 (baseline). Sequencing was performed on PBMCs. The receptors originated from a woman in her fifties or sixties with multiple sclerosis.

This clonotype was seen repeatedly, ten times or more. The gene calls are TRBV19 and TRBJ2-1; TRBD1 matches at 8 bases. This CDR3 spans 19 amino acids. V shed 5 bases, J shed 2 bases, and the junction held 17 bases outside the gene matches. Germline CDR1 and CDR2: LNHDA and SQIVND (reference sequence). This CDR3 is CASSPAGQDNFFTYNEQFF. The CDR3, as DNA: TGTGCCAGTAGTCCGGCGGGACAGGACAACTTTTTTACCTACAATGAGCAGTTCTTC.

This clonotype was counted at least ten times. CDR3 sequence: CASSLGHRNTGELFF. The CDR3 bases are TGCGCCAGCAGCTTAGGACACCGAAACACCGGGGAGCTGTTTTTT. The rearrangement joins TRBV5-1 to TRBJ2-2; a weak D match, TRBD1 (5 bases). This CDR3 contains 15 residues. Germline lookup yields CDR1 SGHRS and CDR2 YFSETQ. The V end was cut by 2 bases, the J end by 2 bases, with 10 bases between.

This clonotype was detected ten times or more. The V gene is TRBV5-1, the J gene TRBJ2-1; TRBD1 matches at 9 bases. This CDR3 has 16 amino acids. Per the germline V gene, CDR1 is SGHRS and CDR2 is YFSETQ. V shed 4 bases and J 8 bases; nucleotides not matched to a gene: 13. Here the CDR3 DNA reads TGCGCCAGCAGCCTCTGGACAGGGGTAGCTGGCTATGAGCAGTTCTTC. Protein product: CASSLWTGVAGYEQFF.

This clonotype was recorded at least ten times. The V gene is TRBV7-6, the J gene TRBJ2-5; D is ambiguous. The germline V gene has CDR1 SGHVS and CDR2 FNYEAQ. The CDR3 is 15 residues long. Trimming removed 5 bases at V and 8 bases at J, with 21 bases between. The CDR3 loop reads CASSQEARSTATQYF. CDR3 nucleotides: TGTGCCAGCAGCCAAGAGGCACGCAGCACTGCCACCCAGTACTTC.

This clonotype showed up many times. This rearrangement joins TRBV24-1 to TRBJ2-7; TRBD2 matches 11 bases. The germline V gene encodes CDR1 KGHDR and CDR2 SFDVKD. This CDR3 spans 17 amino acids. J was trimmed by 1 base and V by 4 bases; bases with no gene match: 8. The CDR3 sequence is CATSEAPGTSGSYEQYF. For the CDR3, the DNA is TGTGCCACCAGTGAGGCTCCCGGGACTAGCGGTTCCTACGAGCAGTACTTC.

This clonotype came up many times. DNA of the CDR3: TGTGCCACCAGCAGAGGGTCAGGGGCGAGGGAGACCCAGTACTTC. This gives the protein CATSRGSGARETQYF. The J gene is TRBJ2-5, the V gene TRBV15; D might be TRBD1 (6 bases). The germline gives CDR1 LNHNV, CDR2 YYDKDF (reference sequence). The CDR3 has 15 amino acids. V lost 1 base and J lost 5, with 14 bases in between.

This clonotype has at least ten counts. A much larger clone sits a single nucleotide away, making a read error possible. CDR3 sequence (DNA): TGTGCCATCAGTGAGTCCGGGGATCAGCCCCAGAATTTT. It codes for CAISESGDQPQNF. J is TRBJ1-5 and V is TRBV10-3, with unresolved D. Germline CDR1 ENHRY, CDR2 SYGVKD. This CDR3 is built from 13 residues.

This clonotype was seen repeatedly, ten times or more. Germline is not matched at one junction end, which may reflect a read error. The V call is TRBV7-7, the J call TRBJ1-2; tentatively, D is TRBD1 (5 bases). CDR3 length: 15 amino acids. Germline V gene data show CDR1 as SSHAT and CDR2 as FNYEAQ (reference sequence). This CDR3 reads CASSSARQGGRSRTF. The CDR3 region has the DNA TGTGCTAGCAGCTCCGCCCGGCAGGGAGGTCGTTCGAGGACCTTC.

There are many counts of this clonotype. The chain couples TRBV7-2 to TRBJ1-6; TRBD1 might be the D (5 bases). Germline V CDR1 and CDR2: SGHTA, FQGNSA. V lost 2 bases and J 9 bases, leaving 11 bases between the germline ends. The CDR3 sequence is 14 residues long. CDR3 sequence: CASSLLMGGSPLHF. CDR3 in DNA: TGTGCCAGCAGCTTACTGATGGGGGGTTCACCCCTCCACTTT.

This CDR3 is CASSEGGKKRTF. CDR3 nucleotides: TGTGCCAGCAGTGAAGGGGGCAAAAAGCGGACCTTC. The genes are TRBV6-1 and TRBJ1-2; weak D call: TRBD1 (5 bases). The germline V and J ends were trimmed by 1 base and 14 bases, with 14 bases remaining between them. From germline, CDR1 is MNHNS and CDR2 SASEGT. This CDR3 has 12 amino acids.

At least ten counts were recorded for this clonotype. The chain has TRBV5-1 and TRBJ1-4; D is uncertain. Germline loops: CDR1 SGHRS, CDR2 YFSETQ. The CDR3 covers 14 residues. V lost 4 bases and J 0 bases, leaving 7 bases between the germline ends. CDR3 region: CASSELATNEKLFF. CDR3 coding DNA: TGCGCCAGCAGCGAGCTTGCAACTAATGAAAAACTGTTTTTT.

Ten or more counts support this clonotype. The CDR3 spells CSASLSLGGELFF. The CDR3 nucleotides are TGCAGTGCTTCCCTCTCTCTTGGCGGGGAGCTGTTTTTT. The chain recombines TRBV20-1 with TRBJ2-2; D not certain. Germline V gene lookup returns CDR1 DFQATT and CDR2 SNEGSKA (reference sequence). The CDR3 covers 13 residues. Trimming left V 5 bases short and J 7 bases short, with 14 bases between.

The chain employs TRBV10-1 and TRBJ2-2; 10 nucleotides line up with TRBD2. The CDR3 covers 24 residues. CDR1 and CDR2 from the germline V gene are WNHNN and SYGVQD (reference sequence). With 6 bases clipped from V and 9 bases from J, the junction kept 37 bases outside the gene matches. Here the CDR3 DNA reads TGCGCCAGCAGAACACCCTTCCAGCGGGGGGGCCTTATCGGCCGTTCAATCTGGCTTCGGGAGCTGTTTTTT. It yields the protein CASRTPFQRGGLIGRSIWLRELFF.

This clonotype was seen repeatedly, ten times or more. The rearrangement links TRBV5-1 to TRBJ2-1; perhaps TRBD2 as D (7 bases). Trimming left V 0 bases short and J 7 bases short, with 17 bases between. Germline CDR1 reads SGHRS; CDR2 reads YFSETQ. The CDR3 has 16 amino acids. The CDR3 DNA is TGCGCCAGCAGCTTGGATGCGGGGGCATCTGTTAATGAGCAGTTCTTC. Amino acid sequence: CASSLDAGASVNEQFF.

This clonotype is medium-sized (0.01 to 0.1%) within its sample. This sequence joins TRBV24-1 and TRBJ1-5, with TRBD1 matching over 8 bases. Germline CDR1 KGHDR, CDR2 SFDVKD. The V and J ends lost 5 bases and 6 bases, in that order; junction bases with no gene match: 8. This CDR3 contains 15 residues. CDR3 amino acids: CATSATDRVGQPQHF. DNA of the CDR3: TGTGCCACCAGTGCCACGGACAGGGTAGGTCAGCCCCAGCATTTT.

Ten or more counts support this clonotype. J is TRBJ1-3 and V is TRBV20-1; tentative D call: TRBD1 (5 bases). The V end was cut by 0 bases, the J end by 1 base, with 13 bases between. The CDR3 has 16 amino acids. Germline CDR1 and CDR2: DFQATT and SNEGSKA (reference sequence). This CDR3 reads CSARDRMGLSGNTIYF. The DNA of the CDR3 is TGCAGTGCTAGAGATCGGATGGGACTTTCTGGAAACACCATATATTTT.

Remarks on this clonotype: Its ends do not fully match the called genes, so a read error is possible. The rearrangement uses TRBV5-1 and TRBJ1-5; D call uncertain. Looked up from germline, CDR1 is SGHRS and CDR2 is YFSETQ. The CDR3 has 14 amino acids. The CDR3 region has the DNA TGCGCCAGCAGCTTGGGGAACGGCCGTAAGACCCAGAATTTT. Amino acids: CASSLGNGRKTQNF.

This clonotype was seen many times. J is TRBJ1-1 and V is TRBV29-1, with TRBD1 matching 8 bases. CDR3 length equals 13 residues. From germline, CDR1 is SQVTM and CDR2 ANQGSEA. The J segment lost 0 bases and the V segment lost 7 bases, leaving 4 bases of the junction unmatched. CDR3 nucleotide sequence: TGCAGCGCCAGGACAGGGATGAACACTGAAGCTTTCTTT. The encoded protein is CSARTGMNTEAFF.

The table lists this clonotype with many counts. The chain carries TRBV5-1 and TRBJ1-4, with a weak D call TRBD1 (5 bases). Per germline, CDR1 SGHRS and CDR2 YFSETQ. The CDR3 loop spans 14 amino acids. Trimming pared 4 bases from V and 11 bases from J, leaving 18 bases between. The CDR3 region has the DNA TGCGCCAGCAGCATCGGGACGGTGGCGGAGAAACTGTTTTTT. This sequence encodes CASSIGTVAEKLFF.

Sample share makes this clonotype medium-sized. This chain uses TRBV20-1 with TRBJ2-1, with TRBD2 identical over 8 bases. In germline, CDR1 is DFQATT, CDR2 SNEGSKA (reference sequence). The V gene end was trimmed by 0 bases and the J gene end by 6 bases; junction bases not matched to a gene: 7. The CDR3 consists of 15 residues. CDR3 bases: TGCAGTGCTAGAGATGTCGAGCGGGGGTCCAATGAGCAGTTCTTC. Translating it yields CSARDVERGSNEQFF.

This clonotype occurred many times. This chain links TRBV6-5 with TRBJ1-5, with 8 nucleotides matching TRBD1. The CDR3 is 13 residues long. J gave up 5 bases and V 8 bases, and 5 bases lay outside the gene matches. Germline CDR1 and CDR2: MNHEY and SVGAGI. CDR3 bases: TGTGCCAGCGACGGACAGGGACATCAGCCCCAGCATTTT. Amino acid sequence: CASDGQGHQPQHF.

This clonotype occurred many times. The V and J genes are TRBV5-6 and TRBJ1-2; no firm D call. The CDR3 extends over 13 amino acids. Germline loops: CDR1 SGHDT, CDR2 YYEEEE. Trimming removed 2 bases at V and 7 bases at J, with 12 bases between. The CDR3 nucleotides are TGTGCCAGCAGCTTTAGACAAGCGCCTGGCTACACCTTC. Its translation is CASSFRQAPGYTF.

This clonotype was seen ten or more times. V usage is TRBV7-2 and J usage is TRBJ2-7; possible D gene TRBD2, 5 bases. CDR3 size: 15 residues. Germline V lookup: CDR1 SGHTA, CDR2 FQGNSA. Trimming pared 2 bases from V and 3 bases from J, leaving 14 bases between. In DNA form, the CDR3 reads TGTGCCAGCAGCTTAAGGGCAGGAGGTGGCTACGAGCAGTACTTC. It translates to CASSLRAGGGYEQYF.

This clonotype was detected a few times. The V gene is TRBV7-8, the J gene TRBJ1-5; weak D call: TRBD1 (5 bases). Germline-derived CDR1 and CDR2 are SGHVS and FQNEAQ. Between the trimmed V and J ends, which lost 1 base and 7 bases, there was a span of 17 bases. The CDR3 is made up of 16 amino acids. The CDR3 spells CASSLVPSGGRQPQHF. CDR3 sequence (DNA): TGTGCCAGCAGCTTAGTCCCCTCGGGGGGGAGACAGCCCCAGCATTTT.

This clonotype was observed at least ten times. CDR3 coding DNA: TGTGCCAGCAGCTTAGCCCTAAGAGTCTTTACGCAGTATTTT. The encoded protein is CASSLALRVFTQYF. The chain employs TRBV7-8 and TRBJ2-3, with D hard to call. Germline V gene lookup returns CDR1 SGHVS and CDR2 FQNEAQ. CDR3 length: 14 residues. The germline V and J ends were trimmed by 0 bases and 8 bases, with 12 bases remaining between them. The variable domain in full, with the rest retrieved from reference TRBV7-8 and TRBJ2-3, is GAGVSQSPRYKVAKRGQDVALRCDPISGHVSLFWYQQALGQGPEFLTYFQNEAQLDKSGLPSDRFFAERPEGSVSTLKIQRTQQEDSAVYLCASSLALRVFTQYFGPGTRLTVL.

This clonotype was observed many times. The rearrangement links TRBV7-7 to TRBJ2-1; D is unclear. The germline CDR1 and CDR2 sequences are SSHAT and FNYEAQ (reference sequence). The V end was cut by 1 base, the J end by 9 bases, with 10 bases between. The CDR3 spans 13 residues. The CDR3 DNA sequence: TGTGCCAGCAGCTTAGATGTGGCAGCTGAGCAGTTCTTC. It specifies CASSLDVAAEQFF.

This clonotype was seen many times. The V gene is TRBV10-2, the J gene TRBJ1-2; 8 bases match TRBD1. This CDR3 region has 14 residues. With V trimmed by 6 bases and J by 2 bases, 5 bases remained unmatched. CDR1 and CDR2 from the germline V gene are WSHSY and SAAADI. CDR3 nucleotide sequence: TGCGCCAGCAGGCCCGGGACAGGCAACTATGGCTACACCTTC. This translates into CASRPGTGNYGYTF.

The sample holds many counts of this clonotype. The genes are TRBV12-3 or TRBV12-4 and TRBJ2-5, with TRBD2 matching 15 bases. J was trimmed by 0 bases and V by 5 bases; bases with no gene match: 4. There are 17 residues in the CDR3. The CDR3 loop reads CASSDGLAGGNQETQYF. As DNA, the CDR3 is TGTGCCAGCAGTGATGGACTAGCGGGGGGGAACCAAGAGACCCAGTACTTC.

This clonotype appeared many times. V and J are TRBV5-6 and TRBJ1-1; possibly TRBD1 for D (5 bases). Looked up from germline, CDR1 is SGHDT and CDR2 is YYEEEE. This CDR3 spans 15 amino acids. V was cut by 2 bases and J by 0 bases, with 11 bases left in between. CDR3 coding DNA: TGTGCCAGCAGCTTCGATGTGGGGGTGAACACTGAAGCTTTCTTT. Its protein is CASSFDVGVNTEAFF.